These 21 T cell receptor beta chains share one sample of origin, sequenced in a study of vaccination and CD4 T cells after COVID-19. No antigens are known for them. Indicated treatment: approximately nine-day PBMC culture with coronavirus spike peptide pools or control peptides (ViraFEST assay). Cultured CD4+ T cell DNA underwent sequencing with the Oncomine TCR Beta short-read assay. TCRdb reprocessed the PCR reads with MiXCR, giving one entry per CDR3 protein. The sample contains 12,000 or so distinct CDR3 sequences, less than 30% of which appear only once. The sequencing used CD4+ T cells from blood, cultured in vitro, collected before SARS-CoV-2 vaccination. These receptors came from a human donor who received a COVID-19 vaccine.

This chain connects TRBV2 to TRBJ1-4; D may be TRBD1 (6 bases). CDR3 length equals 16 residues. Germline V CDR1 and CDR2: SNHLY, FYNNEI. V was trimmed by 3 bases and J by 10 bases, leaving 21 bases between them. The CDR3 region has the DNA TGTGCCAGCAGTGAGTCACTGGCCAGGGGAGTTGGAAAACTGTTTTTT. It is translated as CASSESLARGVGKLFF.

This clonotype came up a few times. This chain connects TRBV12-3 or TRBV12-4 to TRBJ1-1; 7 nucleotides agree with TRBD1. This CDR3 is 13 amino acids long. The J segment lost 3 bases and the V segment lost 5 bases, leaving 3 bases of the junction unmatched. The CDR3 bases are TGTGCCAGCAGTGCAACAGGGGACACTGAAGCTTTCTTT. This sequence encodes CASSATGDTEAFF.

The CDR3 DNA follows: TGTGCCAGTAGTATTTGGGCTTTAGGACAGGGCTACGAGCAGTACTTC. Protein product: CASSIWALGQGYEQYF. The rearrangement links TRBV19 to TRBJ2-7; 8 nucleotides align to TRBD1. CDR1 and CDR2 from the germline V gene are LNHDA and SQIVND (reference sequence). The CDR3 runs 16 residues. The V and J ends lost 3 bases and 3 bases, in that order; junction bases with no gene match: 10.

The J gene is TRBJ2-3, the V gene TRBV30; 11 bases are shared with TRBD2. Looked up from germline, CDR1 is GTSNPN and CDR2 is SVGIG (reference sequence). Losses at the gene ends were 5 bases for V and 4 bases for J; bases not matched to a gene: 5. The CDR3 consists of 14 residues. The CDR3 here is CAWGNSGGADTQYF. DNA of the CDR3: TGTGCCTGGGGCAATAGCGGGGGGGCAGATACGCAGTATTTT.

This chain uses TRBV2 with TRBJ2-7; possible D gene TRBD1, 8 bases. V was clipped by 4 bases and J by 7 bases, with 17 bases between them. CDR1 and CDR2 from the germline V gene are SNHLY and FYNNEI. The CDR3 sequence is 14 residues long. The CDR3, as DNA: TGTGCCAGCAGTGGCTATAACAGGGGGGGGGAGCAGTACTTC. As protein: CASSGYNRGGEQYF.

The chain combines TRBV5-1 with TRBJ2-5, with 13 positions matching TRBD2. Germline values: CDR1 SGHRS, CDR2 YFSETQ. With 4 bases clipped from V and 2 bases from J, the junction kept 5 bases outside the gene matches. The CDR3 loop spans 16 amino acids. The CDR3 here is CASSLSGLAGQETQYF. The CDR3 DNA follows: TGCGCCAGCAGCCTATCGGGACTAGCGGGGCAAGAGACCCAGTACTTC. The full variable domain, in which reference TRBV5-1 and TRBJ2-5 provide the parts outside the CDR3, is KAGVTQTPRYLIKTRGQQVTLSCSPISGHRSVSWYQQTPGQGLQFLFEYFSETQRNKGNFPGRFSGRQFSNSRSEMNVSTLELGDSALYLCASSLSGLAGQETQYFGPGTRLLVL.

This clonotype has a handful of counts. The CDR3 coding sequence is TGTGCCAGCAGCTTCGAAGGACTAGCGGGAAACATTCAGTACTTC. Translating it yields CASSFEGLAGNIQYF. This rearrangement joins TRBV7-8 to TRBJ2-4, with TRBD2 matching 11 bases. The CDR3 has 15 amino acids. Unmatched junction bases numbered 4, after V lost 3 bases and J lost 6 bases. Germline V lookup: CDR1 SGHVS, CDR2 FQNEAQ.

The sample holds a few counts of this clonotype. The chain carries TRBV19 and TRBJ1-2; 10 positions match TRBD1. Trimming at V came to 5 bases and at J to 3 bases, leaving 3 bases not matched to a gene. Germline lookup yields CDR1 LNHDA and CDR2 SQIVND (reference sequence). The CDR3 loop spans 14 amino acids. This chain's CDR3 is CASSPTGGYYGYTF. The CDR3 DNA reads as TGTGCCAGTAGTCCGACAGGGGGCTACTATGGCTACACCTTC.

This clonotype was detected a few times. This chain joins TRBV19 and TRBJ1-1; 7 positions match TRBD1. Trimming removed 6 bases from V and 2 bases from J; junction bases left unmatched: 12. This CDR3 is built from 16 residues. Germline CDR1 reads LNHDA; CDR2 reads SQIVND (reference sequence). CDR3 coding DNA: TGTGCCAGTAGGAGGGACAGTGGGAGGTCTAACACTGAAGCTTTCTTT. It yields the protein CASRRDSGRSNTEAFF.

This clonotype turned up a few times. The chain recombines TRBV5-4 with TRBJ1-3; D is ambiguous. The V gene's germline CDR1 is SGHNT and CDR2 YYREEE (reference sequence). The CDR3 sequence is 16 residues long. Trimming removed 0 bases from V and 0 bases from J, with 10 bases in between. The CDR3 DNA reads TGTGCCAGCAGCTTGGACATCCCCGACTCTGGAAACACCATATATTTT. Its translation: CASSLDIPDSGNTIYF.

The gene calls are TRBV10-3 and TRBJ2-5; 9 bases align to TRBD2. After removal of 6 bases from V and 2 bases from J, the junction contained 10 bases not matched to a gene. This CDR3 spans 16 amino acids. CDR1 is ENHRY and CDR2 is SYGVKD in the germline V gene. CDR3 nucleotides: TGTGCCATCAGCTGGGGGAGTAGCGGGGGACAAGAGACCCAGTACTTC. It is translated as CAISWGSSGGQETQYF.

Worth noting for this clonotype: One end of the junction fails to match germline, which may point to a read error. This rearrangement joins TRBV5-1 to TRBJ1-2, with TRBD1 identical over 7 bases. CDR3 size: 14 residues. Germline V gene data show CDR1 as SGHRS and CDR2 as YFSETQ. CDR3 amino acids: CASSPRQGDYDYTF. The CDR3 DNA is TGCGCCAGCAGTCCCAGACAGGGTGACTATGACTACACCTTC.

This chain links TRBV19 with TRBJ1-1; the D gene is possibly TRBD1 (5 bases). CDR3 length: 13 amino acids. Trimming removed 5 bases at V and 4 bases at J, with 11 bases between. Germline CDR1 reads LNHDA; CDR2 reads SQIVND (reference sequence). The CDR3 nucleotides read TGTGCCAGTAGTCCCTGGGGGAGCACTGAAGCTTTCTTT. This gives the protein CASSPWGSTEAFF. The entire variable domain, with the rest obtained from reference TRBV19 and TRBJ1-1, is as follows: DGGITQSPKYLFRKEGQNVTLSCEQNLNHDAMYWYRQDPGQGLRLIYYSQIVNDFQKGDIAEGYSVSREKKESFPLTVTSAQKNPTAFYLCASSPWGSTEAFFGQGTRLTVV.

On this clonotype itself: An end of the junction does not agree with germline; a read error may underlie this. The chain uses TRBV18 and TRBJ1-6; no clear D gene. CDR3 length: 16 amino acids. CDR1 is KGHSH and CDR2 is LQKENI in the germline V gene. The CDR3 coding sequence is TGTGCCAGCTCACCAGCGGCGGGCTCCTATAATTCATCCCTCCACTTT. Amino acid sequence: CASSPAAGSYNSSLHF. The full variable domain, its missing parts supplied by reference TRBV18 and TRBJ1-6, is NAGVMQNPRHLVRRRGQEARLRCSPMKGHSHVYWYRQLPEEGLKFMVYLQKENIIDESGMPKERFSAEFPKEGPSILRIQQVVRGDSAAYFCASSPAAGSYNSSLHFGNGTRLTVT.

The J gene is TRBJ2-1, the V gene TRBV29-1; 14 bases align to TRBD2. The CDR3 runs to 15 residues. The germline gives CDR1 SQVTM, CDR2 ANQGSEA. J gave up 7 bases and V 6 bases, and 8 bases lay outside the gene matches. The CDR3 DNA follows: TGCAGCGTGCTGACTAGCGGGGGGGCGAAAAATGAGCAGTTCTTC. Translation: CSVLTSGGAKNEQFF.

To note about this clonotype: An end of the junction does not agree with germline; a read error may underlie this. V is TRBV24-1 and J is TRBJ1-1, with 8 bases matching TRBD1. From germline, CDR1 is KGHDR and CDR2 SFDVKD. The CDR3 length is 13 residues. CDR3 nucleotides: TGTGCCAACAGTGAGAAACGGACAGGGAAAGCTTTCTTT. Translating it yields CANSEKRTGKAFF.

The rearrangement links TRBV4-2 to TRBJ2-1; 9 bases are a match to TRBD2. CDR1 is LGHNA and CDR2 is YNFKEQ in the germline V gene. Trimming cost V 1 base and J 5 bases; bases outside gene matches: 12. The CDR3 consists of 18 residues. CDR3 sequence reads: CASSQVGTKLAGHNEQFF. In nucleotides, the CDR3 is TGTGCCAGCAGCCAAGTAGGGACGAAGCTAGCGGGGCACAATGAGCAGTTCTTC.

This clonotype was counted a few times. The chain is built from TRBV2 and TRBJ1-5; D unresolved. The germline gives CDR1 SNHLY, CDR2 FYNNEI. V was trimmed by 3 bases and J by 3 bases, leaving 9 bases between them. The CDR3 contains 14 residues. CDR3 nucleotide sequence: TGTGCCAGCAGTGATCTGCAGATCAATCAGCCCCAGCATTTT. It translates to CASSDLQINQPQHF. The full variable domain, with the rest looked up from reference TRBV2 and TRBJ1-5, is EPEVTQTPSHQVTQMGQEVILRCVPISNHLYFYWYRQILGQKVEFLVSFYNNEISEKSEIFDDQFSVERPDGSNFTLKIRSTKLEDSAMYFCASSDLQINQPQHFGDGTRLSIL.

CDR3 DNA sequence: TGTGCCAGCAGTGAAGCTACAGATTCCTACGAGCAGTACTTC. As protein: CASSEATDSYEQYF. This chain uses TRBV6-1 with TRBJ2-7; D gene uncertain. Trimming removed 0 bases at V and 1 base at J, with 7 bases between. CDR1 is MNHNS, CDR2 SASEGT, per germline. This CDR3 comprises 14 residues.

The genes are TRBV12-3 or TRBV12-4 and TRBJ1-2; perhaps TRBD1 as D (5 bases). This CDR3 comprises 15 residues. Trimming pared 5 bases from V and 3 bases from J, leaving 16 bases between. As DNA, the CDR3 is TGTGCCAGCAGTACCGCCGGGACCGCTTACTATGGCTACACCTTC. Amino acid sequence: CASSTAGTAYYGYTF.

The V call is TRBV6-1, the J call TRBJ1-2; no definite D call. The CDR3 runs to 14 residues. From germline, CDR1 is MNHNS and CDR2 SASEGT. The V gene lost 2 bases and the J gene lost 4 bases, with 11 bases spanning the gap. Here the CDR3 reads CASSEQVLSYGYTF. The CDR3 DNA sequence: TGTGCCAGCAGTGAACAGGTTTTGAGCTATGGCTACACCTTC.